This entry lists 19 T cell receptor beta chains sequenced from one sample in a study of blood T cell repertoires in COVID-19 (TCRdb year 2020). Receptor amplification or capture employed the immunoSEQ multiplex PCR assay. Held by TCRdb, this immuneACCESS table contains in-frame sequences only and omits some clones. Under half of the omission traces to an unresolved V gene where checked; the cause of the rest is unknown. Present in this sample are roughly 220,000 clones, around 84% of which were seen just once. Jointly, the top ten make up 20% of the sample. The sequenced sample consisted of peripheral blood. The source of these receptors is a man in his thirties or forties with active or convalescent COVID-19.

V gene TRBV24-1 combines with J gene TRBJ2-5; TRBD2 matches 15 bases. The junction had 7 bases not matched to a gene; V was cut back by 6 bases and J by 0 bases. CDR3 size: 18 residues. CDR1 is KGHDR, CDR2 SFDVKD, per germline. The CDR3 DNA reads TGTGCCACCAGTTCCCCGGGACTAGCGGGGGGAAACCAAGAGACCCAGTACTTC. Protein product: CATSSPGLAGGNQETQYF.

The CDR3: CATSGHRGRAAETQYF. CDR3 bases: TGTGCCACCAGTGGACATCGCGGGAGGGCCGCAGAGACCCAGTACTTC. The chain recombines TRBV24-1 with TRBJ2-5; 9 positions match TRBD2. J gave up 4 bases and V 5 bases, and 10 bases lay outside the gene matches. Germline V gives CDR1 KGHDR, CDR2 SFDVKD. This CDR3 has 16 residues.

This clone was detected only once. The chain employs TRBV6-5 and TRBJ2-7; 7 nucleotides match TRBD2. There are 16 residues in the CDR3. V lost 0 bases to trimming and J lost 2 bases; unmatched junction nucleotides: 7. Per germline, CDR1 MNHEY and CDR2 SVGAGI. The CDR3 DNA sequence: TGTGCCAGCAGTTACTCCCGTAGCGGGCCGACCTACGAGCAGTACTTC. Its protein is CASSYSRSGPTYEQYF.

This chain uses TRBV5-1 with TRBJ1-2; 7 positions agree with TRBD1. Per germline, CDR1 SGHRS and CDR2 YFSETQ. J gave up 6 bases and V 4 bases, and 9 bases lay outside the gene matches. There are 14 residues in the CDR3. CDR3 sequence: CASSLWTGSDGYTF. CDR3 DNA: TGCGCCAGCAGCCTTTGGACAGGATCCGATGGCTACACCTTC.

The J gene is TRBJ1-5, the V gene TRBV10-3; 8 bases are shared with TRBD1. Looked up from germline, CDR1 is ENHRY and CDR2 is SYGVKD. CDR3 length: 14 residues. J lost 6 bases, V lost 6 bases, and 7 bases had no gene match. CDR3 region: CAIRSTGVGQPQHF. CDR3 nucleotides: TGTGCCATCAGGTCGACAGGGGTAGGTCAGCCCCAGCATTTT.

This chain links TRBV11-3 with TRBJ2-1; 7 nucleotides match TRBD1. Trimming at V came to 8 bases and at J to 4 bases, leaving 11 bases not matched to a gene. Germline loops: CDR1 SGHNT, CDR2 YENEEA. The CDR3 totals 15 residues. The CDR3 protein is CASARRQGAYNEQFF. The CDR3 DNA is TGTGCCAGCGCCCGCCGACAGGGCGCGTACAATGAGCAGTTCTTC.

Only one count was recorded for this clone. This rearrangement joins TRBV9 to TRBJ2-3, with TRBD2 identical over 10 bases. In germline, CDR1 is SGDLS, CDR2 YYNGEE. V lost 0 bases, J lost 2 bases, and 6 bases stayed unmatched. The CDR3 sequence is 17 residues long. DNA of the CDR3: TGTGCCAGCAGCGTAGTACCCCTAGCGGGGGTCACAGATACGCAGTATTTT. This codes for CASSVVPLAGVTDTQYF.

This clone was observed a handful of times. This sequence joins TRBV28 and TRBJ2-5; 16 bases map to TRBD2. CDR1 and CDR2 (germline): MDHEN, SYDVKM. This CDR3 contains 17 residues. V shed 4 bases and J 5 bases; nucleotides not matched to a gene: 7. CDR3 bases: TGTGCCAGCAGTTGGGGGACTAGCGGGAGGGCGTCTGAGACCCAGTACTTC. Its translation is CASSWGTSGRASETQYF.

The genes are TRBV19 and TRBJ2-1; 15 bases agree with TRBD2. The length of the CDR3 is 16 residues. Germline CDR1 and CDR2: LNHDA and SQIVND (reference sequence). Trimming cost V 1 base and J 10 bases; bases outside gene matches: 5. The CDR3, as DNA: TGTGCCAGTAGTATAGCCCGGACTAGCGGGAGGGAAGAGCAGTTCTTC. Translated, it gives CASSIARTSGREEQFF.

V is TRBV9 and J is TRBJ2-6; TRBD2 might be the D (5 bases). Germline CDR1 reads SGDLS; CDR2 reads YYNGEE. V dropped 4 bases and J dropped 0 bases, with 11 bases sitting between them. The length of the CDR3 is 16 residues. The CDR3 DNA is TGTGCCAGCAGCTCATTCGGGGTCTCTGGGGCCAACGTCCTGACTTTC. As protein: CASSSFGVSGANVLTF.

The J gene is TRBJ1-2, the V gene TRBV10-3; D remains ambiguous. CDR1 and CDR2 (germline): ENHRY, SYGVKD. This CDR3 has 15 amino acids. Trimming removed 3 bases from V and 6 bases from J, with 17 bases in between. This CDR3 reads CAISDPGGRSDGYTF. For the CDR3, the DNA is TGTGCCATCAGTGACCCTGGAGGGAGATCGGATGGCTACACCTTC.

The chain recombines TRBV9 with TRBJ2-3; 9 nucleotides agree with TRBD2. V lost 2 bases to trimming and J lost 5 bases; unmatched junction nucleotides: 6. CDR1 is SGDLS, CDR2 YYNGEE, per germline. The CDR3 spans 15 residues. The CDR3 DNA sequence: TGTGCCAGCAGCGTTGCGGGAGGGCCGGGAGATACGCAGTATTTT. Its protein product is CASSVAGGPGDTQYF.

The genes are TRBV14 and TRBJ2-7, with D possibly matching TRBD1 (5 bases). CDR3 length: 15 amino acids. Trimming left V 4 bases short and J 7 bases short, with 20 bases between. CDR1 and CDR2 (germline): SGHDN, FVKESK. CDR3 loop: CASSPRVGLVVEQYF. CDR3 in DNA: TGTGCCAGCAGCCCCAGGGTTGGGCTGGTCGTGGAGCAGTACTTC.

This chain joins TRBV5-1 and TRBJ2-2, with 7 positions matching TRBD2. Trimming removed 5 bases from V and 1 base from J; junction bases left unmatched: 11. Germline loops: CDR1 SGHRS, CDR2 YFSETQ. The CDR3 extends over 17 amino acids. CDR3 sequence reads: CASSFLAGRKNTGELFF. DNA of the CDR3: TGCGCCAGCAGTTTCTTAGCGGGCCGCAAGAACACCGGGGAGCTGTTTTTT.

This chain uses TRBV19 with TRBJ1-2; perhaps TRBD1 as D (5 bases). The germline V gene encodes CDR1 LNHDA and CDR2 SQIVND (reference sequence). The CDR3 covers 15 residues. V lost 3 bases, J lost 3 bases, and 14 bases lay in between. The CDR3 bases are TGTGCCAGTAGTATGAACTGGCTAGGGGACTATGGCTACACCTTC. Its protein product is CASSMNWLGDYGYTF.

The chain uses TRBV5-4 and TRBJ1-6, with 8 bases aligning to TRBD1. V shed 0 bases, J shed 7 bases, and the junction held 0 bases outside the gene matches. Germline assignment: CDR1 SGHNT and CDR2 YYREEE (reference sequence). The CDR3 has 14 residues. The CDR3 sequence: CASSLGQGNSPLHF. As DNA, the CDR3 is TGTGCCAGCAGCTTGGGACAGGGGAATTCACCCCTCCACTTT.

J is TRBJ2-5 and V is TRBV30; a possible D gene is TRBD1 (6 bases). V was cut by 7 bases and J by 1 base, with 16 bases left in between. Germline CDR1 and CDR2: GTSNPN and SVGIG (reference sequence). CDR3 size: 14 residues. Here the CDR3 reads CASGTSRRQETQYF. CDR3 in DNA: TGTGCCTCCGGGACATCGAGACGCCAAGAGACCCAGTACTTC.

The CDR3 region is CASSWGMTGNGYTF. The DNA of the CDR3 is TGTGCCAGCAGCTGGGGTATGACAGGGAATGGCTACACCTTC. The V call is TRBV7-8, the J call TRBJ1-2, with 7 bases fitting TRBD1. The ends lost 4 bases at V and 6 bases at J; junction bases unmatched: 8. CDR1 and CDR2 from the germline V gene are SGHVS and FQNEAQ. The CDR3 has 14 amino acids. Variable domain in full (rest from reference TRBV7-8 and TRBJ1-2): GAGVSQSPRYKVAKRGQDVALRCDPISGHVSLFWYQQALGQGPEFLTYFQNEAQLDKSGLPSDRFFAERPEGSVSTLKIQRTQQEDSAVYLCASSWGMTGNGYTFGSGTRLTVV.

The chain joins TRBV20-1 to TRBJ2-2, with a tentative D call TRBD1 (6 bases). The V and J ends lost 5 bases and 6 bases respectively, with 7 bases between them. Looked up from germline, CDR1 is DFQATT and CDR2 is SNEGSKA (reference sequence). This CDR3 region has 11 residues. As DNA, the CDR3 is TGCAGTGCTCACAGGGCCGGGGAGCTGTTTTTT. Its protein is CSAHRAGELFF.